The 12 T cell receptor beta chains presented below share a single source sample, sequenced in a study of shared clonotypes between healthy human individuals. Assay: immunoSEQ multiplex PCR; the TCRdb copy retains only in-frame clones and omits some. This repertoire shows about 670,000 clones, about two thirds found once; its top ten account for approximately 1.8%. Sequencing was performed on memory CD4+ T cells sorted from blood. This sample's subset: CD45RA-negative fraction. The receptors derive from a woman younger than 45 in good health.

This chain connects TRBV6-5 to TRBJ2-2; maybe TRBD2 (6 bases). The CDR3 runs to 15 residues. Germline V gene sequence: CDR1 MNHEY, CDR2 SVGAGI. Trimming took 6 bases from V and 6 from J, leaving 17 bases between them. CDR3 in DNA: TGTGCCAGCAGGGGGGAACCTAGCGTTCCCGGGGAGCTGTTTTTT. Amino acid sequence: CASRGEPSVPGELFF.

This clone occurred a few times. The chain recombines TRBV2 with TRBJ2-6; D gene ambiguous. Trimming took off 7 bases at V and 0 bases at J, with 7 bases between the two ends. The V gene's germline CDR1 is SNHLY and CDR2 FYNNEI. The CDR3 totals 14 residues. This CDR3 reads CASIWDSGANVLTF. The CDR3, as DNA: TGTGCCAGCATATGGGACTCTGGGGCCAACGTCCTGACTTTC.

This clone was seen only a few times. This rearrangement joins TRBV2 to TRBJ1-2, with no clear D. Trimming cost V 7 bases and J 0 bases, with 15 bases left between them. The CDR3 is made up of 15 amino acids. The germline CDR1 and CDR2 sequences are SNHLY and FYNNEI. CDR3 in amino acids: CASTLGQTANYGYTF. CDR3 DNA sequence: TGTGCCAGCACGCTTGGGCAGACCGCTAACTATGGCTACACCTTC.

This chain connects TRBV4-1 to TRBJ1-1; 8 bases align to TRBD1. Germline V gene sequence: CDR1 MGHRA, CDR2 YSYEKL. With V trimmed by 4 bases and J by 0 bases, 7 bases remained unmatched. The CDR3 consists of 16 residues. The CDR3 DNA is TGCGCCAGCAGCCCCCAGACGACAGGGGTGAACACTGAAGCTTTCTTT. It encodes CASSPQTTGVNTEAFF.

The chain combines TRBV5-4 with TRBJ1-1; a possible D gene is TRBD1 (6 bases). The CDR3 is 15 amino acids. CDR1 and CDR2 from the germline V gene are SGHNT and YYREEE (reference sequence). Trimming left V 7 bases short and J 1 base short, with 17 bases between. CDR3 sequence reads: CASGWGPGENTEAFF. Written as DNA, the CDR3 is TGTGCCAGCGGTTGGGGGCCGGGGGAGAACACTGAAGCTTTCTTT.

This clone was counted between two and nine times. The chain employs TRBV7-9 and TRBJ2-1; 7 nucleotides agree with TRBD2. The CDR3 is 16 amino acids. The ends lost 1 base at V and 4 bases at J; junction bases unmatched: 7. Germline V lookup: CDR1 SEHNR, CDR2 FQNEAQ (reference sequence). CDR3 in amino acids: CASSLVPRESYNEQFF. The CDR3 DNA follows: TGTGCCAGCAGCTTAGTTCCGCGGGAGAGTTACAATGAGCAGTTCTTC. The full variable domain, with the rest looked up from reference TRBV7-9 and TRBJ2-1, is DTGVSQNPRHKITKRGQNVTFRCDPISEHNRLYWYRQTLGQGPEFLTYFQNEAQLEKSRLLSDRFSAERPKGSFSTLEIQRTEQGDSAMYLCASSLVPRESYNEQFFGPGTRLTVL.

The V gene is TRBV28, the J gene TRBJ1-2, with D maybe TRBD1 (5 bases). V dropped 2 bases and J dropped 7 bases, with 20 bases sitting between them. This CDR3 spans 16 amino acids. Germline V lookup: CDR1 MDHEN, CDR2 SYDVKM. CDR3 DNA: TGTGCCAGCAGTTTAGGGTTCCCGCAGGGAACTGGTGGCTACACCTTC. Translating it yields CASSLGFPQGTGGYTF.

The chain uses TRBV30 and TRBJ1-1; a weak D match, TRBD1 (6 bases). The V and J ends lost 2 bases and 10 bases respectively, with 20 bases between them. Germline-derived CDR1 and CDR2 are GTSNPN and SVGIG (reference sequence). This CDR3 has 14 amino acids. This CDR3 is CAWSPLGGARGAFF. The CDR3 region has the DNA TGTGCCTGGAGTCCCCTTGGGGGGGCGCGGGGAGCTTTCTTT.

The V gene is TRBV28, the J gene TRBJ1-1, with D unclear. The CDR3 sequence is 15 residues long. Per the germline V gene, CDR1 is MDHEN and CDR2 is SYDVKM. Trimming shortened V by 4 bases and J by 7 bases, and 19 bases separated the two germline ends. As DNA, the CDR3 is TGTGCCAGCAGTTCCCTCGGCCCCCTCGTTAATGAAGCTTTCTTT. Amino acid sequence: CASSSLGPLVNEAFF. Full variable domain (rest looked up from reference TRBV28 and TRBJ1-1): DVKVTQSSRYLVKRTGEKVFLECVQDMDHENMFWYRQDPGLGLRLIYFSYDVKMKEKGDIPEGYSVSREKKERFSLILESASTNQTSMYLCASSSLGPLVNEAFFGQGTRLTVV.

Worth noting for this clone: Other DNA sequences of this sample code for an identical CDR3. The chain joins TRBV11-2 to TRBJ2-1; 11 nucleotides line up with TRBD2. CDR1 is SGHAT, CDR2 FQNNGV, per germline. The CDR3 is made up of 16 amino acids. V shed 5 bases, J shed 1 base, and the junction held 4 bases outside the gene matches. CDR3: CASSALAGGSYNEQFF. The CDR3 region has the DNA TGTGCCAGCAGCGCCCTAGCGGGAGGTTCCTACAATGAGCAGTTCTTC.

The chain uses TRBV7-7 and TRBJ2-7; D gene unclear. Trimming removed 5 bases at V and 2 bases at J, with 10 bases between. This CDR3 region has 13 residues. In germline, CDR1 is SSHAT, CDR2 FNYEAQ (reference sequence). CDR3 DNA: TGTGCCAGCAGCCCAGACACCACCTACGAGCAGTACTTC. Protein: CASSPDTTYEQYF.

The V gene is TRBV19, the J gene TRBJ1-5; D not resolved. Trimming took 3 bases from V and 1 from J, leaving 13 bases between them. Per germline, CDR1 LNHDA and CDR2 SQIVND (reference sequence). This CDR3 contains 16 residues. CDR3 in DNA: TGTGCCAGTAGTATTTTTGGGCGTTTAAGCAATCAGCCCCAGCATTTT. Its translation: CASSIFGRLSNQPQHF.